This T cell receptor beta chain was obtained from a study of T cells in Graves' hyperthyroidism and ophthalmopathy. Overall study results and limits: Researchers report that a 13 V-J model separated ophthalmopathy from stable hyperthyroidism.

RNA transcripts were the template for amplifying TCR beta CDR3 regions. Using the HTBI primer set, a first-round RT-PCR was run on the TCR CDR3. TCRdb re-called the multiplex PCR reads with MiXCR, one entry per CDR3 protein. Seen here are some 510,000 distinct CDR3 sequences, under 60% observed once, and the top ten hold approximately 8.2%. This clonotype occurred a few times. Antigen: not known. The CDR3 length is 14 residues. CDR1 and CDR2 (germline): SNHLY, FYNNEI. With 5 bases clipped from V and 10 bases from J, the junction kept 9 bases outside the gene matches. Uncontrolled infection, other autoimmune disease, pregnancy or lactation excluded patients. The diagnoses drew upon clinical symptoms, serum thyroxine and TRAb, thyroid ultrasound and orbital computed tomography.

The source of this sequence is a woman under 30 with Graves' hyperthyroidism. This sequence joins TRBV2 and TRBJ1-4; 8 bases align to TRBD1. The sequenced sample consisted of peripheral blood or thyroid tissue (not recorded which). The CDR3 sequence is CASSLTGGLGKLFF. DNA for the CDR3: TGTGCCAGCAGTTTAACAGGGGGTTTGGGAAAACTGTTTTTT.